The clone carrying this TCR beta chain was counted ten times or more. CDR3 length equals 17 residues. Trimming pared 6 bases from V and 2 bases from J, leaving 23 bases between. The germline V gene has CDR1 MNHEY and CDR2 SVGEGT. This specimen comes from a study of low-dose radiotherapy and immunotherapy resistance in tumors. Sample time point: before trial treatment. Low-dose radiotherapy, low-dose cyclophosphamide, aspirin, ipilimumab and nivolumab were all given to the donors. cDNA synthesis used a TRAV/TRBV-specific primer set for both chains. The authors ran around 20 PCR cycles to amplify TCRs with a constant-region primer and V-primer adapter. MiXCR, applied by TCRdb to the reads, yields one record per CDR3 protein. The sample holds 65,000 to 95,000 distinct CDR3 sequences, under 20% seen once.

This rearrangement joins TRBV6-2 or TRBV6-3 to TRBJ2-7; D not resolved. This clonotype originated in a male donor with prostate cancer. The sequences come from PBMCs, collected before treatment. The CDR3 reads CASSPSPRRRFAYEQYF. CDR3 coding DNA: TGTGCCAGCAGCCCTTCCCCTCGACGTAGGTTTGCCTACGAGCAGTACTTC.